This T cell receptor beta chain stems from a study of early T cells in non-severe SARS-CoV-2 infection. Trimming pared 0 bases from V and 10 bases from J, leaving 12 bases between. Germline V gene sequence: CDR1 MNHEY, CDR2 SMNVEV (reference sequence). The CDR3 runs to 13 residues. This clonotype turned up a few times. One entry per CDR3 protein, called by TCRdb with MiXCR from the 5' RACE reads. The data show approximately 30,000 distinct CDR3 sequences, 3.9% seen once. Sequencing was performed on whole blood. The chain is built from TRBV27 and TRBJ1-2, with D tentatively TRBD1 (5 bases). This TCR derives from an adult who was a healthcare worker with PCR-confirmed SARS-CoV-2 infection or an uninfected control (not recorded which). This CDR3 reads CASSLSRGSDYTF. The CDR3 nucleotides read TGTGCCAGCAGTTTATCGAGGGGTTCGGACTACACCTTC.